These 28 T cell receptor beta chains share one sample of origin, sequenced in a study of cytomegalovirus exposure and HLA in healthy donors. PCR was performed using 60 Vbeta and 13 Jbeta primers. Clones were read by immunoSEQ multiplex PCR, and TCRdb kept only the in-frame ones, dropping some. The table records more than 95,000 clones, 12% to 15% of them present only once. Input material: PBMCs. The receptors originated from a female donor in good health and CMV-seronegative.

The chain joins TRBV18 to TRBJ1-4; perhaps TRBD1 as D (6 bases). Germline CDR1 KGHSH, CDR2 LQKENI. The V and J ends lost 5 bases and 0 bases respectively, with 10 bases between them. This CDR3 has 15 residues. CDR3 sequence reads: CASSRQAATNEKLFF. For the CDR3, the DNA is TGTGCCAGCTCAAGACAGGCCGCAACTAATGAAAAACTGTTTTTT.

V gene TRBV7-2 combines with J gene TRBJ1-6; D gene ambiguous. Germline CDR1 and CDR2: SGHTA and FQGNSA. The CDR3 covers 16 residues. The germline V and J ends were trimmed by 0 bases and 0 bases, with 6 bases remaining between them. CDR3 sequence reads: CASSLAESSYNSPLHF. The CDR3 nucleotides are TGTGCCAGCAGCTTAGCGGAGAGCTCCTATAATTCACCCCTCCACTTT.

This clone has more than one count but fewer than ten. The rearrangement links TRBV29-1 to TRBJ1-1; D is undetermined. Trimming shortened V by 7 bases and J by 2 bases, and 14 bases separated the two germline ends. CDR1 is SQVTM and CDR2 is ANQGSEA in the germline V gene. The CDR3 contains 13 residues. CDR3: CSALRKVNTEAFF. For the CDR3, the DNA is TGCAGCGCCCTGCGTAAAGTTAACACTGAAGCTTTCTTT.

In this sample, this clone turned up a few times. One junction end does not reproduce the germline sequence, and a read error may be involved. The genes are TRBV15 and TRBJ2-7; no firm D call. Germline lookup yields CDR1 LNHNV and CDR2 YYDKDF (reference sequence). This CDR3 spans 13 amino acids. CDR3 in amino acids: CATSGDLTYEQYF. The DNA of the CDR3 is TGTGCCACCAGCGGAGACCTAACCTACGAGCAGTACTTC.

This clone was seen more than once but under ten times. The J gene is TRBJ2-1, the V gene TRBV5-1; D might be TRBD2 (6 bases). Deletions cut 0 bases from V and 4 bases from J, with 17 bases between. Germline CDR1 is SGHRS and CDR2 is YFSETQ. This CDR3 is 17 amino acids long. The CDR3 region is CASSLGSAGSFYNEQFF. In nucleotides, the CDR3 is TGCGCCAGCAGCTTGGGCTCTGCGGGATCATTTTACAATGAGCAGTTCTTC. The whole variable domain, remainder taken from reference TRBV5-1 and TRBJ2-1, is KAGVTQTPRYLIKTRGQQVTLSCSPISGHRSVSWYQQTPGQGLQFLFEYFSETQRNKGNFPGRFSGRQFSNSRSEMNVSTLELGDSALYLCASSLGSAGSFYNEQFFGPGTRLTVL.

Only a few counts were recorded for this clone. The chain has TRBV6-6 and TRBJ2-1, with 7 bases identical to TRBD1. CDR3 size: 13 residues. V dropped 7 bases and J dropped 4; count of bases not matched to a gene: 4. From germline, CDR1 is MNHNY and CDR2 SVGAGI (reference sequence). CDR3 in DNA: TGTGCCAGCAATCGGGACAGTTACAATGAGCAGTTCTTC. Its protein is CASNRDSYNEQFF.

The CDR3 nucleotides read TGTGCCAGTAGTACGAACAGGGTTGCTGGGGCCAACGTCCTGACTTTC. Amino acids: CASSTNRVAGANVLTF. The chain is built from TRBV19 and TRBJ2-6; D possibly corresponds to TRBD1 (6 bases). Per germline, CDR1 LNHDA and CDR2 SQIVND (reference sequence). The germline V and J ends were trimmed by 4 bases and 2 bases, with 12 bases remaining between them. The CDR3 is 16 residues long.

The rearrangement uses TRBV7-9 and TRBJ2-5, with D perhaps TRBD1 (5 bases). V shed 1 base and J shed 12 bases, with 12 bases lying between them. The CDR3 is 12 residues long. From germline, CDR1 is SEHNR and CDR2 FQNEAQ (reference sequence). The DNA for the CDR3 is TGTGCCAGCAGCTTAGAGACGACAGAGGAGTACTTC. Its translation is CASSLETTEEYF.

The gene calls are TRBV27 and TRBJ2-7; D remains unclear. Deletions cut 10 bases from V and 6 bases from J, with 22 bases between. The CDR3 runs to 14 residues. Germline CDR1 is MNHEY and CDR2 is SMNVEV (reference sequence). CDR3 residues: CATRPLGRRLEQYF. The CDR3 DNA reads TGTGCCACCCGCCCGCTAGGCCGACGACTCGAGCAGTACTTC.

The chain uses TRBV28 and TRBJ2-2; TRBD1 aligns across 8 bases. The V and J ends lost 8 bases and 3 bases, in that order; junction bases with no gene match: 8. The germline V gene encodes CDR1 MDHEN and CDR2 SYDVKM. The CDR3 runs to 15 residues. The CDR3 DNA reads TGTGCCAGCGGCAGGGGGCTTAGGGACACCGGGGAGCTGTTTTTT. It specifies CASGRGLRDTGELFF.

The table lists this clone with a few counts. The chain combines TRBV30 with TRBJ2-5, with 8 bases identical to TRBD1. CDR3 length: 13 amino acids. Germline CDR1 is GTSNPN and CDR2 is SVGIG (reference sequence). V shed 0 bases and J 5 bases; nucleotides not matched to a gene: 2. The CDR3 protein is CAWSVDRAETQYF. The CDR3 DNA sequence: TGTGCCTGGAGTGTGGACAGGGCGGAGACCCAGTACTTC.

In this sample, this clone turned up a few times. V usage is TRBV28 and J usage is TRBJ1-2; D may be TRBD1 (6 bases). Per the germline V gene, CDR1 is MDHEN and CDR2 is SYDVKM. Trimming cost V 1 base and J 5 bases, with 11 bases left between them. The CDR3 consists of 14 residues. The CDR3 DNA follows: TGTGCCAGCAGTTTATACAGGGTTGGGTATGGCTACACCTTC. The encoded protein is CASSLYRVGYGYTF.

This clone has only a few counts. The rearrangement joins TRBV9 to TRBJ2-5; 10 bases agree with TRBD2. V lost 2 bases to trimming and J lost 5 bases; unmatched junction nucleotides: 18. The length of the CDR3 is 19 residues. Germline V gene lookup returns CDR1 SGDLS and CDR2 YYNGEE. This CDR3 reads CASSVGYLSSGGGRETQYF. The CDR3 region has the DNA TGTGCCAGCAGCGTTGGGTATCTGTCTAGCGGGGGCGGGAGGGAGACCCAGTACTTC.

The chain combines TRBV18 with TRBJ2-7; 10 bases map to TRBD2. V was pared by 3 bases and J by 0 bases, with 11 bases of the junction left unmatched. There are 18 residues in the CDR3. Germline V gene lookup returns CDR1 KGHSH and CDR2 LQKENI. The CDR3 is CASSPQTTLAGDSYEQYF. As DNA, the CDR3 is TGTGCCAGCTCACCCCAAACTACCCTAGCGGGGGACTCCTACGAGCAGTACTTC. The full variable domain, with the rest looked up from reference TRBV18 and TRBJ2-7, is NAGVMQNPRHLVRRRGQEARLRCSPMKGHSHVYWYRQLPEEGLKFMVYLQKENIIDESGMPKERFSAEFPKEGPSILRIQQVVRGDSAAYFCASSPQTTLAGDSYEQYFGPGTRLTVT.

The rearrangement joins TRBV25-1 to TRBJ2-5, with 7 bases lining up with TRBD2. CDR3 length equals 15 residues. Per germline, CDR1 MGHDK and CDR2 SYGVNS. V shed 5 bases and J 4 bases; nucleotides not matched to a gene: 10. CDR3 bases: TGTGCCAGCAGTCAACTCGGACTAGACGGAGAGACCCAGTACTTC. Translating it yields CASSQLGLDGETQYF.

The chain has TRBV5-1 and TRBJ1-5; 10 bases are shared with TRBD1. In germline, CDR1 is SGHRS, CDR2 YFSETQ. V lost 5 bases, J lost 7 bases, and 9 bases stayed unmatched. This CDR3 comprises 15 residues. The CDR3 spells CASRTGTGDQQPQHF. The CDR3 coding sequence is TGCGCCAGCAGGACAGGGACAGGGGATCAACAGCCCCAGCATTTT.

The chain combines TRBV7-9 with TRBJ2-5; TRBD2 is a possible D gene (7 bases). This CDR3 is 18 amino acids long. Trimming stripped 5 bases from V and 8 bases from J, with 30 bases between. Looked up from germline, CDR1 is SEHNR and CDR2 is FQNEAQ (reference sequence). The DNA for the CDR3 is TGTGCCAGCAGCCCACAGGGTTGGAGGATAGCGGGTGATCGAACCCAGTACTTC. Its translation is CASSPQGWRIAGDRTQYF. The variable domain in full, with the rest retrieved from reference TRBV7-9 and TRBJ2-5, is DTGVSQNPRHKITKRGQNVTFRCDPISEHNRLYWYRQTLGQGPEFLTYFQNEAQLEKSRLLSDRFSAERPKGSFSTLEIQRTEQGDSAMYLCASSPQGWRIAGDRTQYFGPGTRLLVL.

This clone was seen only a few times. V usage is TRBV10-3 and J usage is TRBJ2-2; maybe TRBD1 (6 bases). There are 13 residues in the CDR3. From germline, CDR1 is ENHRY and CDR2 SYGVKD. The V end was cut by 7 bases, the J end by 4 bases, with 10 bases between. The CDR3 spells CAIKQGFTGELFF. CDR3 sequence (DNA): TGTGCCATCAAACAGGGCTTCACCGGGGAGCTGTTTTTT.

The rearrangement uses TRBV12-5 and TRBJ2-5, with 14 positions matching TRBD2. Germline values: CDR1 LGHNT, CDR2 FRNRAP. The CDR3 runs to 16 residues. V dropped 6 bases and J dropped 5; count of bases not matched to a gene: 8. The CDR3 loop is CASGLGLAGEGETQYF. The DNA of the CDR3 is TGTGCTAGTGGCCTGGGACTAGCGGGGGAGGGGGAGACCCAGTACTTC.

This chain joins TRBV5-1 and TRBJ2-4, with 7 bases lining up with TRBD2. The CDR3 is made up of 14 amino acids. The V and J ends lost 0 bases and 8 bases, in that order; junction bases with no gene match: 5. Germline CDR1 is SGHRS and CDR2 is YFSETQ. CDR3 sequence reads: CASSLGTAGDIQYF. Here the CDR3 DNA reads TGCGCCAGCAGCTTGGGCACGGCGGGGGACATTCAGTACTTC.

The chain recombines TRBV29-1 with TRBJ2-1, with TRBD2 as a possible D gene (5 bases). Germline V gene lookup returns CDR1 SQVTM and CDR2 ANQGSEA. V lost 1 base to trimming and J lost 3 bases, with 13 bases between them. CDR3 size: 15 residues. CDR3 nucleotides: TGCAGCGTTGAAGGGACTGTGCCAGACTACAATGAGCAGTTCTTC. Its protein is CSVEGTVPDYNEQFF.

This clone was observed a handful of times. This chain joins TRBV9 and TRBJ2-7; TRBD2 matches 8 bases. V was clipped by 4 bases and J by 2 bases; unmatched bases: 8. The germline V gene encodes CDR1 SGDLS and CDR2 YYNGEE. The CDR3 spans 15 residues. CDR3 coding DNA: TGTGCCAGCAGCCTCGGGGTAGCGGGGACCTACGAGCAGTACTTC. This gives the protein CASSLGVAGTYEQYF.

This clone was observed a few times. This rearrangement joins TRBV7-2 to TRBJ1-5, with D tentatively TRBD1 (5 bases). The germline V and J ends were trimmed by 2 bases and 6 bases, with 17 bases remaining between them. The CDR3 is 16 residues long. Germline V gene data show CDR1 as SGHTA and CDR2 as FQGNSA. CDR3: CASSLIFGQGGQPQHF. CDR3 DNA: TGTGCCAGCAGCTTAATTTTCGGGCAGGGTGGTCAGCCCCAGCATTTT.

This clone was picked up a small number of times. The chain couples TRBV7-2 to TRBJ2-7, with 7 nucleotides matching TRBD1. The J segment lost 5 bases and the V segment lost 2 bases, leaving 6 bases of the junction unmatched. This CDR3 contains 14 residues. The germline V gene has CDR1 SGHTA and CDR2 FQGNSA. CDR3 amino acids: CASSLLRGINEQYF. Here the CDR3 DNA reads TGTGCCAGCAGCTTACTCAGGGGGATAAACGAGCAGTACTTC.

The chain is built from TRBV7-6 and TRBJ1-4; a possible D gene is TRBD1 (6 bases). Trimming removed 6 bases from V and 10 bases from J, with 12 bases in between. The CDR3 has 12 amino acids. The germline CDR1 and CDR2 sequences are SGHVS and FNYEAQ. The CDR3 sequence: CASSQDRLKLFF. CDR3 sequence (DNA): TGTGCCAGCAGTCAGGACAGACTAAAACTGTTTTTT.

This chain links TRBV4-3 with TRBJ2-7; tentative D call: TRBD1 (6 bases). Trimming took 0 bases from V and 1 from J, leaving 10 bases between them. Germline CDR1 reads LGHNA; CDR2 reads YSLEER. This CDR3 contains 15 residues. The DNA for the CDR3 is TGCGCCAGCAGCCAAGATAGTCAGGGGTCCTACGAGCAGTACTTC. Amino acid sequence: CASSQDSQGSYEQYF.

This rearrangement joins TRBV4-3 to TRBJ1-1, with TRBD1 identical over 9 bases. From germline, CDR1 is LGHNA and CDR2 YSLEER. V lost 4 bases, J lost 10 bases, and 4 bases stayed unmatched. The CDR3 extends over 12 amino acids. The chain's CDR3 is CASSRGQGPAFF. As DNA, the CDR3 is TGCGCCAGCAGCCGGGGACAGGGTCCAGCTTTCTTT.

V gene TRBV29-1 combines with J gene TRBJ1-1; D call uncertain. Trimming stripped 0 bases from V and 11 bases from J, with 13 bases between. Per germline, CDR1 SQVTM and CDR2 ANQGSEA. This CDR3 contains 12 residues. CDR3 nucleotide sequence: TGCAGCGTTGAAGATGGTGAGCTGGTGGCTTTCTTT. It codes for CSVEDGELVAFF.